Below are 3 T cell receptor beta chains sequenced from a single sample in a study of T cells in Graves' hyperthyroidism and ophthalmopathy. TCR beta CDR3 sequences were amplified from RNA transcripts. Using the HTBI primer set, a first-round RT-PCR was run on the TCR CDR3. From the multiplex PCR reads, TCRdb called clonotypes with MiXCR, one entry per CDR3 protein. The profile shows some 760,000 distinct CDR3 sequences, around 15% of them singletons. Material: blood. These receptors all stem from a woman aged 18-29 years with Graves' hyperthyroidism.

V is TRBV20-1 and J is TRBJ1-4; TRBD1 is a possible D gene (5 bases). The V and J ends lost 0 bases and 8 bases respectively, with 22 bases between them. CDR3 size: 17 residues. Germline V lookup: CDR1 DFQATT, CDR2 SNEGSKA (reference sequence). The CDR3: CSARDLGQGSLGEKLFF. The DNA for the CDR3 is TGCAGTGCTAGAGATCTGGGGCAGGGAAGTTTAGGCGAAAAACTGTTTTTT.

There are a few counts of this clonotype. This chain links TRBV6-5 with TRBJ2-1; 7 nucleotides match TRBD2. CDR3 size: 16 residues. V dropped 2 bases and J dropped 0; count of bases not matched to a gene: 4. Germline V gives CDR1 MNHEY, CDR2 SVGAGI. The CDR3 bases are TGTGCCAGCAGTTACCTAGCGGTCCGCTCCTACAATGAGCAGTTCTTC. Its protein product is CASSYLAVRSYNEQFF.

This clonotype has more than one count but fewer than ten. CDR3 loop: CASSLGGASLSYEQYF. In nucleotides, the CDR3 is TGTGCCAGCAGCTTGGGGGGGGCGTCTCTCTCCTACGAGCAGTACTTC. The J gene is TRBJ2-7, the V gene TRBV7-8; tentatively, D is TRBD2 (7 bases). The V gene lost 3 bases and the J gene lost 0 bases, with 15 bases spanning the gap. The CDR3 sequence is 16 residues long. Germline CDR1 SGHVS, CDR2 FQNEAQ.